The TCR beta chain under discussion was sequenced for a study of shared clonotypes between healthy human individuals. Germline V gene lookup returns CDR1 MNHNY and CDR2 SVGAGI (reference sequence). V gave up 6 bases and J gave up 3 bases; unmatched junction bases: 2. The CDR3 consists of 13 residues. A note on this clone: The same CDR3 can be traced to other DNA sequences in this sample.

Only in-frame clones appear in the TCRdb table, and some are missing; sequencing was by immunoSEQ multiplex PCR. The sample has approximately 2,000,000 clones, around 90% seen once. The sample consisted of naive CD4+ T cells from PBMCs. Noted subset: CD45RA+ positively selected. The TCR originated in a young man in good health. Some clones in this sample may be carry-over from other donors' samples. The J gene is TRBJ2-7, the V gene TRBV6-6; 10 bases match TRBD2. CDR3 sequence (DNA): TGTGCCAGCAGGGCTAGCGGGAGCTACGAGCAGTACTTC. As protein: CASRASGSYEQYF.